Following are 16 T cell receptor beta chains from one sample sequenced in a study of T cells in Graves' hyperthyroidism and ophthalmopathy. Amplified TCR beta CDR3 regions derived from RNA transcripts. TCR CDR3 underwent first-round RT-PCR with the HTBI primer set. TCRdb re-called the multiplex PCR reads with MiXCR, one entry per CDR3 protein. The table lists under 400,000 distinct CDR3 sequences, more than 20% of them singletons. Material for sequencing was blood. These receptors originate from a man aged 50 to 60 with Graves' hyperthyroidism.

This clonotype showed up many times. The chain uses TRBV18 and TRBJ1-4; unclear D gene. This CDR3 region has 15 residues. Germline lookup yields CDR1 KGHSH and CDR2 LQKENI. Trimming removed 2 bases at V and 0 bases at J, with 7 bases between. This CDR3 is CASSPARATNEKLFF. For the CDR3, the DNA is TGTGCCAGCTCACCAGCACGGGCAACTAATGAAAAACTGTTTTTT.

This rearrangement joins TRBV7-2 to TRBJ1-4, with D possibly being TRBD1 (5 bases). Germline CDR1 SGHTA, CDR2 FQGNSA. The CDR3 is 13 amino acids. Trimming pared 5 bases from V and 3 bases from J, leaving 7 bases between. In DNA form, the CDR3 reads TGTGCCAGCAGCAGGGGTGCTAATGAAAAACTGTTTTTT. Protein product: CASSRGANEKLFF.

Concerning this clonotype: Since no conserved phenylalanine or tryptophan closes the CDR3, a read error is the likely cause. The rearrangement links TRBV20-1 to TRBJ2-7; D perhaps matches TRBD1 (5 bases). The CDR3 totals 11 residues. CDR1 DFQATT and CDR2 SNEGSKA come from the germline V gene (reference sequence). Trimming left V 3 bases short and J 4 bases short, with 7 bases between. CDR3 residues: CSARQGYEQYY. Here the CDR3 DNA reads TGCAGTGCTAGGCAGGGTTACGAGCAGTACTAC.

This clonotype was counted between two and nine times. The chain is built from TRBV20-1 and TRBJ2-5; 7 bases map to TRBD1. V lost 0 bases and J lost 4; bases outside the gene matches: 17. Germline V CDR1 and CDR2: DFQATT, SNEGSKA (reference sequence). CDR3 length: 18 residues. This CDR3 reads CSARDNRDSARDRETQYF. DNA of the CDR3: TGCAGTGCTAGAGATAACCGGGACAGCGCCAGGGATCGAGAGACCCAGTACTTC.

This rearrangement joins TRBV3-1 to TRBJ2-5, with 9 bases identical to TRBD1. The V segment lost 4 bases and the J segment 4 bases; nucleotides outside the gene matches: 7. This CDR3 region has 15 residues. Germline V CDR1 and CDR2: LGHDT, YNNKEL (reference sequence). The DNA for the CDR3 is TGTGCCAGCAGCCCCTCGGGACAGGGAATAGAGACCCAGTACTTC. This sequence encodes CASSPSGQGIETQYF.

Many counts were recorded for this clonotype. The genes are TRBV12-3 or TRBV12-4 and TRBJ2-5; D perhaps matches TRBD2 (5 bases). This CDR3 has 14 amino acids. Trimming took 0 bases from V and 5 from J, leaving 10 bases between them. The CDR3 region has the DNA TGTGCCAGCAGTTTAGCGGAGGAGGTGGAGACCCAGTACTTC. It translates to CASSLAEEVETQYF.

The genes are TRBV28 and TRBJ1-3, with D uncertain. The length of the CDR3 is 12 residues. Per germline, CDR1 MDHEN and CDR2 SYDVKM. The V end lost 11 bases, the J end lost 4 bases, and 12 bases lay between the germline ends. In DNA form, the CDR3 reads TGTGCCTCCCGGTCAGCCGGAAACACCATATATTTT. Its translation: CASRSAGNTIYF.

This rearrangement joins TRBV12-3 or TRBV12-4 to TRBJ2-7; 7 bases align to TRBD2. This CDR3 region has 13 residues. The junction had 5 bases not matched to a gene; V was cut back by 3 bases and J by 6 bases. The CDR3 nucleotides read TGTGCCAGCAGTTTGGGGACTAACAGCGAGCAGTACTTC. Its translation: CASSLGTNSEQYF.

DNA for the CDR3: TGTGCCATCAGTGAGTCGAGAGACCGGACAGATACGCAGTATTTT. Translation gives CAISESRDRTDTQYF. V gene TRBV10-3 combines with J gene TRBJ2-3; D unclear. The length of the CDR3 is 15 residues. CDR1 is ENHRY and CDR2 is SYGVKD in the germline V gene. Trimming pared 0 bases from V and 3 bases from J, leaving 10 bases between.

The chain couples TRBV2 to TRBJ2-7, with 11 bases that match TRBD1. Germline trimming cut 7 bases from V and 5 bases from J; bases unmatched to any gene: 4. The germline gives CDR1 SNHLY, CDR2 FYNNEI. The CDR3 runs to 13 residues. Here the CDR3 DNA reads TGTGCCAGCAACCCGGGACAGGGGGACGAGCAGTACTTC. Translation: CASNPGQGDEQYF.

The chain uses TRBV19 and TRBJ2-5; D tentatively reads TRBD1 or TRBD2 (5 bases each). CDR1 and CDR2 from the germline V gene are LNHDA and SQIVND (reference sequence). V was cut by 5 bases and J by 3 bases, with 13 bases left in between. This CDR3 comprises 14 residues. The DNA for the CDR3 is TGTGCCAGTAGTCTCCCGGGACCAAAAGAGACCCAGTACTTC. Translation gives CASSLPGPKETQYF. The entire variable domain, with the rest obtained from reference TRBV19 and TRBJ2-5, is as follows: DGGITQSPKYLFRKEGQNVTLSCEQNLNHDAMYWYRQDPGQGLRLIYYSQIVNDFQKGDIAEGYSVSREKKESFPLTVTSAQKNPTAFYLCASSLPGPKETQYFGPGTRLLVL.

The CDR3: CASTAGLNYGYTF. In DNA, the CDR3 is TGTGCCAGCACGGCGGGACTTAACTATGGCTACACCTTC. The chain links TRBV6-1 to TRBJ1-2; D may be TRBD1 (5 bases). This CDR3 region has 13 residues. CDR1 and CDR2 from the germline V gene are MNHNS and SASEGT. Trimming removed 7 bases from V and 1 base from J, with 10 bases in between.

The J gene is TRBJ2-1, the V gene TRBV19; D is possibly TRBD1 (6 bases). Trimming left V 1 base short and J 13 bases short, with 14 bases between. CDR1 is LNHDA, CDR2 SQIVND, per germline (reference sequence). The CDR3 is 13 amino acids. In DNA, the CDR3 is TGTGCCAGTAGTATAGGCAGGGGTGTGGGTCAGTTCTTC. It codes for CASSIGRGVGQFF.

This clonotype has a handful of counts. This sequence joins TRBV5-1 and TRBJ2-3; perhaps TRBD2 as D (6 bases). Germline assignment: CDR1 SGHRS and CDR2 YFSETQ. The V and J ends lost 4 bases and 6 bases respectively, with 12 bases between them. The CDR3 length is 13 residues. The CDR3: CASSPESGDTQYF. The CDR3 DNA follows: TGCGCCAGCAGCCCGGAGAGCGGGGATACGCAGTATTTT.

This clonotype appeared many times. The V call is TRBV7-2, the J call TRBJ2-7, with D tentatively TRBD1 (6 bases). This CDR3 has 14 amino acids. From germline, CDR1 is SGHTA and CDR2 FQGNSA. V was shortened by 2 bases and J by 9 bases, with 17 bases between the two germline ends. CDR3 in amino acids: CASSLKIKGQRQYF. For the CDR3, the DNA is TGTGCCAGCAGCTTAAAGATCAAAGGACAGAGGCAGTACTTC.

J is TRBJ2-7 and V is TRBV5-1, with unresolved D. Germline CDR1 SGHRS, CDR2 YFSETQ. Trimming removed 7 bases from V and 3 bases from J, with 14 bases in between. CDR3 length: 13 amino acids. The CDR3 region is CASSDARVYEQYF. In nucleotides, the CDR3 is TGCGCCAGCTCTGACGCCCGGGTCTACGAGCAGTACTTC.